A single sample gave rise to the 3 T cell receptor beta chains below, sequenced in a study of post-analysis software for immune sequencing data. Whole-study results and caveats: TRBV5-6, TRBV5-1 and TRBV20-1 belonged to a set of a handful of TRBV segments that were more frequent in patients than controls.

These receptors have no identified antigens. cDNA libraries of TCR beta carried unique molecular identifiers. TCRdb passed the PCR reads through MiXCR, listing each CDR3 protein once. The data contain around 200,000 distinct CDR3 sequences, over 25% of them singletons. Sequenced input: blood. These TCRs come from a girl between 2 and 17 years old with multiple sclerosis.

With regard to this clonotype: It may be a read error: a sequence one base away is much more abundant. The CDR3 does not close with the conserved phenylalanine or tryptophan, likely indicating a read error. This chain joins TRBV14 and TRBJ2-3; 11 nucleotides match TRBD2. Trimming took 0 bases from V and 9 from J; bases not matched to a gene: 5. There are 15 residues in the CDR3. The germline V gene has CDR1 SGHDN and CDR2 FVKESK. As DNA, the CDR3 is TGTGCCAGCAGCCAAGAACGACTAGCGGGATACACGCAGTATTGT. This encodes CASSQERLAGYTQYC.

For this clonotype: A much larger clone lies a single base off, so this may be a read error. The chain carries TRBV6-6 and TRBJ1-5, with 8 bases fitting TRBD1. With V trimmed by 2 bases and J by 11 bases, 11 bases remained unmatched. The CDR3 has 15 amino acids. Germline V gene data show CDR1 as MNHNY and CDR2 as SVGAGI (reference sequence). The CDR3 sequence: CASSYGDRPNLSQHF. The CDR3 nucleotides read TGTGCCAGCAGTTACGGGGACAGGCCGAATCTGTCCCAGCATTTT.

Concerning this clonotype: A much more abundant neighbour one base away suggests this may be a read error. The chain links TRBV3-1 to TRBJ2-1; no reliable D call. CDR1 and CDR2 from the germline V gene are LGHDT and YNNKEL (reference sequence). The V end was cut by 2 bases, the J end by 6 bases, with 17 bases between. This CDR3 is built from 16 residues. In DNA, the CDR3 is TGTGCCAGCAGCCAAATCCGGAACTACACTCTCAATGAGCAGTTCTTC. Translation: CASSQIRNYTLNEQFF.